The source of this T cell receptor (beta chain) is a study of blood T cell repertoires in COVID-19. Study information: Samples of COVID-19 (acute and convalescent) were obtained from the United States, Italy and Spain.

The count of this clone is one. Measured with immunoSEQ multiplex PCR; TCRdb has only the in-frame clones, and not every one. Among around 290,000 clones listed, around 89% were seen once. Sequencing was performed on peripheral blood. This receptor was identified in a man aged 35 to 55 with acute or convalescent COVID-19.

The CDR3 region has the DNA TGTGCCAGCAGTGAACTGGGCAGGGGTTACGAGCAGTACTTC. This codes for CASSELGRGYEQYF. The chain couples TRBV6-1 to TRBJ2-7, with D perhaps matching TRBD1 (6 bases). The CDR3 spans 14 residues. Germline CDR1 and CDR2: MNHNS and SASEGT. Trimming cost V 2 bases and J 4 bases, with 12 bases left between them.